The 28 T cell receptor beta chains in this list originate from one sample, sequenced in a study of monozygotic twins with inflammatory bowel disease. No DNA is given; TCRdb re-called the 5' RACE reads and lists each CDR3 protein once. This sample's table has approximately 420,000 distinct CDR3 sequences. Sequenced input: blood. The receptors stem from a human donor with ulcerative colitis or Crohn's disease, or a healthy co-twin of an affected twin (not recorded which).

The chain couples TRBV5-1 to TRBJ1-4. CDR3 length: 13 residues. Germline CDR1 and CDR2: SGHRS and YFSETQ. CDR3 in amino acids: CASSLDADEKLFF.

J is TRBJ1-1 and V is TRBV7-2; TCRdb's D call, TRBD1, is unchecked because there is no DNA. This CDR3 is 12 amino acids long. The germline V gene encodes CDR1 SGHTA and CDR2 FQGNSA. CDR3 sequence reads: CASSSGGPEAFF.

This chain connects TRBV28 to TRBJ1-1; TCRdb reports TRBD1, a call that lacks DNA to check it against. CDR1 is MDHEN and CDR2 is SYDVKM in the germline V gene. This CDR3 is built from 17 residues. The CDR3 loop reads CASRKKISGGKDTEAFF.

This chain links TRBV5-1 with TRBJ1-1. CDR3 length: 13 amino acids. Germline values: CDR1 SGHRS, CDR2 YFSETQ. CDR3 in amino acids: CASSLESDTEAFF.

The chain is built from TRBV10-3 and TRBJ1-1. In germline, CDR1 is ENHRY, CDR2 SYGVKD. The CDR3 sequence is 13 residues long. The CDR3 reads CAISESRDTEAFF.

This chain joins TRBV27 and TRBJ2-1; absent DNA, TCRdb's TRBD2 call cannot be checked. The CDR3 has 12 residues. Germline V gene lookup returns CDR1 MNHEY and CDR2 SMNVEV (reference sequence). The chain's CDR3 is CASGEFNNEQFF.

This chain links TRBV7-2 with TRBJ2-1. The germline gives CDR1 SGHTA, CDR2 FQGNSA. This CDR3 contains 15 residues. CDR3 residues: CASSLGAYRYNEQFF.

The rearrangement uses TRBV6-2 or TRBV6-3 and TRBJ2-7. The CDR3 loop spans 12 amino acids. Germline V gene data show CDR1 as MNHEY and CDR2 as SVGEGT. This CDR3 reads CASSYKGYEQYF.

This chain uses TRBV7-9 with TRBJ1-1; with no DNA, the TCRdb D assignment of TRBD1 cannot be verified. The CDR3 covers 14 residues. Per the germline V gene, CDR1 is SEHNR and CDR2 is FQNEAQ (reference sequence). The CDR3 sequence is CASSGGQAYTEAFF.

The chain has TRBV5-1 and TRBJ2-7. The CDR3 consists of 15 residues. Germline values: CDR1 SGHRS, CDR2 YFSETQ. The CDR3 sequence: CASSQTAGTRYEQYF. The full variable domain, in which reference TRBV5-1 and TRBJ2-7 provide the parts outside the CDR3, is KAGVTQTPRYLIKTRGQQVTLSCSPISGHRSVSWYQQTPGQGLQFLFEYFSETQRNKGNFPGRFSGRQFSNSRSEMNVSTLELGDSALYLCASSQTAGTRYEQYFGPGTRLTVT.

V is TRBV6-2 or TRBV6-3 and J is TRBJ1-1. This CDR3 spans 12 amino acids. The germline gives CDR1 MNHEY, CDR2 SVGEGT. The CDR3 spells CASSMTTTEAFF.

V and J are TRBV5-4 and TRBJ2-7; TCRdb designates TRBD1, a call that cannot be tested without DNA. In germline, CDR1 is SGHNT, CDR2 YYREEE (reference sequence). The CDR3 covers 13 residues. CDR3 sequence reads: CASSWTGTDEQYF. The whole variable domain, remainder taken from reference TRBV5-4 and TRBJ2-7, is ETGVTQSPTHLIKTRGQQVTLRCSSQSGHNTVSWYQQALGQGPQFIFQYYREEENGRGNFPPRFSGLQFPNYSSELNVNALELDDSALYLCASSWTGTDEQYFGPGTRLTVT.

The chain is built from TRBV24-1 and TRBJ2-7; TCRdb returns TRBD1, unconfirmable since there is no DNA. Germline CDR1 reads KGHDR; CDR2 reads SFDVKD. This CDR3 region has 16 residues. The chain's CDR3 is CATSDSRDRGQYEQYF.

The chain uses TRBV30 and TRBJ2-7; absent DNA, TCRdb's TRBD2 call cannot be checked. This CDR3 has 14 residues. Germline CDR1 and CDR2: GTSNPN and SVGIG (reference sequence). Here the CDR3 reads CAWSFSGGPDEQYF.

V and J are TRBV5-1 and TRBJ2-1. CDR3 length equals 14 residues. Per the germline V gene, CDR1 is SGHRS and CDR2 is YFSETQ. Here the CDR3 reads CASSLLLALNEQFF.

The J gene is TRBJ2-2, the V gene TRBV11-2; the D call from TCRdb, TRBD2, cannot be confirmed without DNA. The CDR3 has 17 amino acids. The germline CDR1 and CDR2 sequences are SGHAT and FQNNGV. The CDR3 region is CASSPYRPSGGAAELFF. Combining the CDR3 with reference TRBV11-2 and TRBJ2-2 gives the whole variable domain EAGVAQSPRYKIIEKRQSVAFWCNPISGHATLYWYQQILGQGPKLLIQFQNNGVVDDSQLPKDRFSAERLKGVDSTLKIQPAKLEDSAVYLCASSPYRPSGGAAELFFGEGSRLTVL.

V and J are TRBV29-1 and TRBJ2-6. This CDR3 comprises 16 residues. Germline CDR1 SQVTM, CDR2 ANQGSEA. The CDR3 here is CSVESGASSGANVLTF.

The rearrangement uses TRBV6-2 or TRBV6-3 and TRBJ2-7; TCRdb's D call of TRBD2 is untestable without DNA. Germline V CDR1 and CDR2: MNHEY, SVGEGT. The CDR3 runs 15 residues. This chain's CDR3 is CASSLGLAATYEQYF.

The rearrangement joins TRBV27 to TRBJ2-7; absent DNA, TCRdb's TRBD2 call cannot be checked. CDR3 size: 15 residues. CDR1 is MNHEY, CDR2 SMNVEV, per germline (reference sequence). This CDR3 is CASSLRAGSSYEQYF.

V is TRBV5-1 and J is TRBJ2-1; TCRdb selects TRBD1, and the lack of DNA leaves this call unchecked. In germline, CDR1 is SGHRS, CDR2 YFSETQ. The CDR3 length is 15 residues. The CDR3 loop reads CASSWWDRDNNEQFF.

The chain carries TRBV14 and TRBJ2-7; TCRdb picks TRBD2, but there is no DNA to check that call. This CDR3 spans 22 amino acids. The germline V gene encodes CDR1 SGHDN and CDR2 FVKESK. CDR3 protein: CASSQGRRERYLTPREAYEQYF.

The chain uses TRBV28 and TRBJ1-2; the D call of TRBD1 rests on TCRdb alone, since no DNA is present to check it. Germline V CDR1 and CDR2: MDHEN, SYDVKM. The CDR3 totals 13 residues. CDR3 in amino acids: CASIGGQGHGYTF.

This chain joins TRBV7-2 and TRBJ2-7; the TRBD1 assignment by TCRdb is unverifiable without DNA. The V gene's germline CDR1 is SGHTA and CDR2 FQGNSA. The CDR3 contains 15 residues. The CDR3 sequence: CASSLQPSGDYEQYF.

The V gene is TRBV10-3, the J gene TRBJ1-1. The CDR3 sequence is 13 residues long. Germline V gene sequence: CDR1 ENHRY, CDR2 SYGVKD. CDR3 sequence reads: CAIRSSEILGAFF.

V and J are TRBV29-1 and TRBJ1-5. Germline V gives CDR1 SQVTM, CDR2 ANQGSEA. This CDR3 region has 13 residues. CDR3 region: CSVSLGSNQPQHF.

This chain joins TRBV28 and TRBJ2-3; no DNA is available, so the TRBD1 call from TCRdb remains unchecked. This CDR3 contains 14 residues. The germline gives CDR1 MDHEN, CDR2 SYDVKM. The CDR3 sequence is CASNWGGRPDTQYF.

The gene calls are TRBV5-1 and TRBJ2-1; TCRdb proposes TRBD2, but this gene call is untestable without DNA. This CDR3 spans 15 amino acids. In germline, CDR1 is SGHRS, CDR2 YFSETQ. CDR3: CASSLERGFYNEQFF.

J is TRBJ1-2 and V is TRBV20-1; absent DNA, TCRdb's TRBD1 call cannot be checked. CDR1 DFQATT and CDR2 SNEGSKA come from the germline V gene (reference sequence). The CDR3 is 12 amino acids. The CDR3 sequence: CSARGAGNGYTF.